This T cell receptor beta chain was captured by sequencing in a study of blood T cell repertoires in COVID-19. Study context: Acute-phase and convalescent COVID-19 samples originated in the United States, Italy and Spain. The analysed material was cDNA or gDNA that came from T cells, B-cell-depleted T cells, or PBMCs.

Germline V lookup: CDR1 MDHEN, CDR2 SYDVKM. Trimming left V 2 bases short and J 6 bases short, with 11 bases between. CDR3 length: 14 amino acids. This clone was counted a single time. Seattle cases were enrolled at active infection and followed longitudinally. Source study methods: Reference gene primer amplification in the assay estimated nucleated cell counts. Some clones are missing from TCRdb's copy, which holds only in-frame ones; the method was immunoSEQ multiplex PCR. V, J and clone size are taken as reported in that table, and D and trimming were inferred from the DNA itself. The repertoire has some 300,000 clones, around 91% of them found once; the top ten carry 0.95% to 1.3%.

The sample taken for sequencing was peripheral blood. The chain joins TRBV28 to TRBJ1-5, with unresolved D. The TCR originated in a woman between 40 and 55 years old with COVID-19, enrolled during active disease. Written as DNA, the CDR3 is TGTGCCAGCAGTTTAGCGAGGGAGGGTCAGCCCCAGCATTTT. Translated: CASSLAREGQPQHF. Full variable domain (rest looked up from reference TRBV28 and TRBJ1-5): DVKVTQSSRYLVKRTGEKVFLECVQDMDHENMFWYRQDPGLGLRLIYFSYDVKMKEKGDIPEGYSVSREKKERFSLILESASTNQTSMYLCASSLAREGQPQHFGDGTRLSIL.